This T cell receptor beta chain originates from a study of blood T cell repertoires in COVID-19. Study at large: There were acute and convalescent COVID-19 samples, and they came from the United States, Italy and Spain.

Per the original data handling: From reference gene primer amplification, estimates of nucleated cell counts were derived. This table comes from immunoSEQ multiplex PCR, and its TCRdb copy is limited to in-frame clones, with some not included. The V and J calls and clone size are taken from that table; D and trimming were inferred from the DNA. The repertoire holds about 150,000 clones, with roughly nine tenths as singletons. The CDR3 has 18 amino acids. After removal of 5 bases from V and 4 bases from J, the junction contained 12 bases not matched to a gene. Germline V gene data show CDR1 as LGHNA and CDR2 as YNFKEQ.

Source material: peripheral blood. This rearrangement joins TRBV4-2 to TRBJ2-2, with 11 positions matching TRBD2. The TCR comes from a woman in her seventies with acute or convalescent COVID-19. Here the CDR3 DNA reads TGTGCCAGCAGCTCCGCTAGCGGGGGGTCTAGCCCCACCGGGGAGCTGTTTTTT. It is translated as CASSSASGGSSPTGELFF.